The 21 T cell receptor beta chains below all came from one sample that was sequenced in a study of blood T cell repertoires in COVID-19. Libraries were prepared by immunoSEQ multiplex PCR; TCRdb keeps only in-frame clonotypes and omits some of them. The repertoire holds roughly 86,000 clones, with roughly four fifths as singletons. The material sequenced was peripheral blood. These receptors came from a woman between 65 and 79 years old with acute or convalescent COVID-19.

The CDR3 region has the DNA TGTGCCAGTACCTACACTAACACAGGGCATACTAACTATGGCTACACCTTC. Its protein product is CASTYTNTGHTNYGYTF. The genes are TRBV19 and TRBJ1-2; the D gene is possibly TRBD1 (6 bases). This CDR3 contains 17 residues. The V end lost 7 bases, the J end lost 0 bases, and 21 bases lay between the germline ends. Per the germline V gene, CDR1 is LNHDA and CDR2 is SQIVND (reference sequence).

V and J are TRBV18 and TRBJ1-4; D is perhaps TRBD1 (5 bases). CDR1 and CDR2 (germline): KGHSH, LQKENI. V lost 3 bases and J lost 6, with 14 bases in between. The CDR3 length is 15 residues. The CDR3 sequence: CASSPSGTEYEKLFF. The CDR3 DNA is TGTGCCAGCTCACCCTCCGGGACTGAGTATGAAAAACTGTTTTTT.

The chain recombines TRBV6-5 with TRBJ1-1; D not resolved. V was clipped by 5 bases and J by 0 bases, with 13 bases between them. The CDR3 contains 15 residues. Germline lookup yields CDR1 MNHEY and CDR2 SVGAGI. CDR3 coding DNA: TGTGCCAGCAGTAAGCGGACTCAATTGAACACTGAAGCTTTCTTT. As protein: CASSKRTQLNTEAFF.

This clone was seen a single time. The chain carries TRBV5-4 and TRBJ2-2; 8 nucleotides align to TRBD1. The CDR3 consists of 16 residues. The germline gives CDR1 SGHNT, CDR2 YYREEE (reference sequence). J lost 2 bases, V lost 0 bases, and 3 bases had no gene match. The CDR3, as DNA: TGTGCCAGCAGCTTGGGTGGACAGGGAAACACCGGGGAGCTGTTTTTT. Protein product: CASSLGGQGNTGELFF.

The gene calls are TRBV10-2 and TRBJ2-3; D is perhaps TRBD2 (5 bases). V was pared by 11 bases and J by 4 bases, with 16 bases between. From germline, CDR1 is WSHSY and CDR2 SAAADI. There are 13 residues in the CDR3. Written as DNA, the CDR3 is TGCGCCCTCAAGCAGGACGGGGCAGATACGCAGTATTTT. Translating gives CALKQDGADTQYF.

The chain has TRBV11-3 and TRBJ2-1, with D perhaps TRBD1 (6 bases). The ends were cut back, 6 bases at V and 0 bases at J, with 12 bases in the middle. Germline CDR1 and CDR2: SGHNT and YENEEA. This CDR3 contains 15 residues. CDR3 in DNA: TGTGCCAGCAGAGTAGGGGGACCCTCCTACAATGAGCAGTTCTTC. It specifies CASRVGGPSYNEQFF.

The chain combines TRBV19 with TRBJ1-4, with TRBD1 matching 10 bases. The trim removed 5 bases at V and 8 bases at J, leaving 8 bases unmatched. The germline CDR1 and CDR2 sequences are LNHDA and SQIVND (reference sequence). The length of the CDR3 is 15 residues. The CDR3 here is CASSSRDRGREKLFF. The DNA for the CDR3 is TGTGCCAGTAGTTCCCGGGACAGGGGACGAGAAAAACTGTTTTTT. The whole variable domain, remainder taken from reference TRBV19 and TRBJ1-4, is DGGITQSPKYLFRKEGQNVTLSCEQNLNHDAMYWYRQDPGQGLRLIYYSQIVNDFQKGDIAEGYSVSREKKESFPLTVTSAQKNPTAFYLCASSSRDRGREKLFFGSGTQLSVL.

A remark on this clone: In the same sample, other DNA sequences code for this CDR3. This chain's CDR3 is CASSLRGGANEQFF. CDR3 DNA: TGTGCCAGCAGTTTACGAGGGGGGGCTAATGAGCAGTTCTTC. This chain joins TRBV28 and TRBJ2-1; D perhaps matches TRBD2 (7 bases). CDR3 size: 14 residues. V lost 2 bases and J 7 bases, leaving 12 bases between the germline ends. CDR1 MDHEN and CDR2 SYDVKM come from the germline V gene. Full variable domain (outside the CDR3, taken from reference TRBV28 and TRBJ2-1): DVKVTQSSRYLVKRTGEKVFLECVQDMDHENMFWYRQDPGLGLRLIYFSYDVKMKEKGDIPEGYSVSREKKERFSLILESASTNQTSMYLCASSLRGGANEQFFGPGTRLTVL.

The V call is TRBV5-4, the J call TRBJ2-5; D is possibly TRBD1 (6 bases). This CDR3 has 17 residues. V gave up 0 bases and J gave up 0 bases, with 15 bases separating them. Germline values: CDR1 SGHNT, CDR2 YYREEE (reference sequence). The CDR3 spells CASSLGGRQINQETQYF. CDR3 nucleotides: TGTGCCAGCAGCTTGGGGGGGCGCCAAATAAACCAAGAGACCCAGTACTTC.

The V and J genes are TRBV7-3 and TRBJ2-7; TRBD2 matches 7 bases. Germline CDR1 reads SGHTA; CDR2 reads FQGTGA. The length of the CDR3 is 14 residues. With 5 bases clipped from V and 4 bases from J, the junction kept 8 bases outside the gene matches. The CDR3 DNA reads as TGTGCCAGCAGCCCAAGCGGGACCTCTTACGAGCAGTACTTC. Its protein product is CASSPSGTSYEQYF.

The V and J genes are TRBV6-5 and TRBJ2-7; perhaps TRBD2 as D (6 bases). Looked up from germline, CDR1 is MNHEY and CDR2 is SVGAGI. The V end was cut by 5 bases, the J end by 2 bases, with 13 bases between. The CDR3 has 14 amino acids. The CDR3 nucleotides are TGTGCCAGCAGTACGCGGGACGGAGCCTACGAGCAGTACTTC. Its translation is CASSTRDGAYEQYF.

V is TRBV7-9 and J is TRBJ1-4; 10 nucleotides match TRBD1. The CDR3 spans 16 residues. Losses at the gene ends were 6 bases for V and 0 bases for J; bases not matched to a gene: 4. Looked up from germline, CDR1 is SEHNR and CDR2 is FQNEAQ (reference sequence). CDR3 amino acids: CASRSGTGATNEKLFF. CDR3 DNA sequence: TGTGCCAGCAGATCCGGGACAGGGGCAACTAATGAAAAACTGTTTTTT.

This chain joins TRBV28 and TRBJ2-7; weak D call: TRBD1 (5 bases). Germline V gene sequence: CDR1 MDHEN, CDR2 SYDVKM. This CDR3 has 11 amino acids. CDR3 in amino acids: CATSDSYEQYF. CDR3 sequence (DNA): TGTGCTACCTCTGACAGCTACGAGCAGTACTTC.

The sample holds a few counts of this clone. The gene calls are TRBV4-2 and TRBJ2-3; no clear D. Trimming cost V 0 bases and J 0 bases, with 10 bases left between them. The CDR3 is 16 residues long. Germline assignment: CDR1 LGHNA and CDR2 YNFKEQ. This CDR3 reads CASSQEGQVSTDTQYF. In nucleotides, the CDR3 is TGTGCCAGCAGCCAAGAAGGTCAGGTGAGCACAGATACGCAGTATTTT.

V gene TRBV5-1 combines with J gene TRBJ1-4, with TRBD1 matching 11 bases. Germline CDR1 reads SGHRS; CDR2 reads YFSETQ. Unmatched junction bases numbered 6, after V lost 4 bases and J lost 7 bases. The CDR3 totals 15 residues. The CDR3 protein is CASSPGQGASEKLFF. In DNA, the CDR3 is TGCGCCAGCAGCCCCGGACAGGGGGCGAGTGAAAAACTGTTTTTT.

A single count supports this clone. Other DNA sequences in this sample translate to the same CDR3. This chain connects TRBV5-6 to TRBJ2-1; tentative D call: TRBD2 (7 bases). CDR1 and CDR2 (germline): SGHDT, YYEEEE. The CDR3 is 15 amino acids. The ends were cut back, 3 bases at V and 2 bases at J, with 12 bases in the middle. The DNA of the CDR3 is TGTGCCAGCAGCTCCCGAGGGGGGGCCTACAATGAGCAGTTCTTC. Its translation is CASSSRGGAYNEQFF.

This clone has a handful of counts. V and J are TRBV7-9 and TRBJ1-1; perhaps TRBD1 as D (5 bases). V was clipped by 0 bases and J by 4 bases, with 9 bases between them. This CDR3 is built from 14 residues. Looked up from germline, CDR1 is SEHNR and CDR2 is FQNEAQ (reference sequence). CDR3: CASSLAGGSTEAFF. The CDR3 DNA is TGTGCCAGCAGCTTAGCTGGGGGGAGCACTGAAGCTTTCTTT. Based on the CDR3 plus reference TRBV7-9 and TRBJ1-1, the full variable domain is DTGVSQNPRHKITKRGQNVTFRCDPISEHNRLYWYRQTLGQGPEFLTYFQNEAQLEKSRLLSDRFSAERPKGSFSTLEIQRTEQGDSAMYLCASSLAGGSTEAFFGQGTRLTVV.

The genes are TRBV11-2 and TRBJ2-3; D ambiguous. V lost 1 base and J lost 0, with 11 bases in between. CDR3 size: 16 residues. The germline V gene has CDR1 SGHAT and CDR2 FQNNGV. The CDR3 loop is CASSLGRAISTDTQYF. The CDR3 nucleotides read TGTGCCAGCAGCTTAGGTCGCGCTATTAGCACAGATACGCAGTATTTT.

This rearrangement joins TRBV29-1 to TRBJ1-5, with D maybe TRBD1 (5 bases). Trimming shortened V by 4 bases and J by 9 bases, and 16 bases separated the two germline ends. Germline V gene data show CDR1 as SQVTM and CDR2 as ANQGSEA. There are 13 residues in the CDR3. The CDR3: CSVVGDSGGPQHF. The CDR3 DNA is TGCAGCGTTGTAGGTGACAGCGGGGGGCCCCAGCATTTT.

This sequence joins TRBV9 and TRBJ1-4, with a possible D match to TRBD1 (6 bases). The germline V and J ends were trimmed by 6 bases and 0 bases, with 18 bases remaining between them. This CDR3 has 17 amino acids. Germline assignment: CDR1 SGDLS and CDR2 YYNGEE. In DNA form, the CDR3 reads TGTGCCAGCACTCCAGGGGCGCTACTACCAACTAATGAAAAACTGTTTTTT. This codes for CASTPGALLPTNEKLFF.

This chain uses TRBV2 with TRBJ1-2; 7 nucleotides line up with TRBD1. Germline lookup yields CDR1 SNHLY and CDR2 FYNNEI. The ends lost 6 bases at V and 3 bases at J; junction bases unmatched: 10. The CDR3 totals 15 residues. The CDR3: CASRTDRVIDYGYTF. CDR3 DNA sequence: TGTGCCAGCAGAACAGACAGGGTTATTGACTATGGCTACACCTTC.